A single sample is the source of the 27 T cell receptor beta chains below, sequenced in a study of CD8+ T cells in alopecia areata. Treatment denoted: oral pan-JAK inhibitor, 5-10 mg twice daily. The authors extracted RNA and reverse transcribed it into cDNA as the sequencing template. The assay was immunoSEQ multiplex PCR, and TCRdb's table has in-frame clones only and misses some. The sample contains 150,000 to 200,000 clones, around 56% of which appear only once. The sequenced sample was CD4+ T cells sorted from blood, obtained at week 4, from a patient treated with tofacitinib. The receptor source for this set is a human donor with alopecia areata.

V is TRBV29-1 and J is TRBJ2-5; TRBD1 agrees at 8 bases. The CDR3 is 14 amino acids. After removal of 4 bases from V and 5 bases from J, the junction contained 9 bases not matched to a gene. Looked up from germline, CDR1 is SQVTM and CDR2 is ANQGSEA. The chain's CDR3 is CSVANNRGKETQYF. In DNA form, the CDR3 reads TGCAGCGTTGCCAACAACAGGGGGAAGGAGACCCAGTACTTC.

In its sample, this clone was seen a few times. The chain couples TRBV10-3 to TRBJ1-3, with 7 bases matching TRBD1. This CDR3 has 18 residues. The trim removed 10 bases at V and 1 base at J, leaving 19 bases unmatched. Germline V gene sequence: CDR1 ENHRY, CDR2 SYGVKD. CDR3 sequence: CATRPGFGTVTSGNTIYF. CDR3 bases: TGTGCCACCCGTCCGGGATTCGGGACAGTGACATCTGGAAACACCATATATTTT.

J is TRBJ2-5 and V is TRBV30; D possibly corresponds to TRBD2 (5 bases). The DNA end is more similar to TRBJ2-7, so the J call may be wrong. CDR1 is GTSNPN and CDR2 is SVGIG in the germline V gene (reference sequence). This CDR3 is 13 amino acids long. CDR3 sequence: CAWNRWESYEQYF. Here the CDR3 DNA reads TGTGCCTGGAACCGGTGGGAGAGCTACGAGCAGTACTTC.

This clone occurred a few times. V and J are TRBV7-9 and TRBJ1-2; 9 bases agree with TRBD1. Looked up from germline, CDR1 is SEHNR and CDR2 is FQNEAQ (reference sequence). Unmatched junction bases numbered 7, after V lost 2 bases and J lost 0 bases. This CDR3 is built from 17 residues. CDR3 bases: TGTGCCAGCAGCTTATTGTGGACAGGGGCCGCTAACTATGGCTACACCTTC. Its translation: CASSLLWTGAANYGYTF. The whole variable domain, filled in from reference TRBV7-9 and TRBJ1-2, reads DTGVSQNPRHKITKRGQNVTFRCDPISEHNRLYWYRQTLGQGPEFLTYFQNEAQLEKSRLLSDRFSAERPKGSFSTLEIQRTEQGDSAMYLCASSLLWTGAANYGYTFGSGTRLTVV.

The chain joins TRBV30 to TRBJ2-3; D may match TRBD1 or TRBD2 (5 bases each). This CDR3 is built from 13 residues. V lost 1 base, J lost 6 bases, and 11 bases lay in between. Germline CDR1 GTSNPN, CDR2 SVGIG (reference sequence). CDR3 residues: CAWSDYWGDTQYF. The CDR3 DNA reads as TGTGCCTGGAGTGACTACTGGGGGGATACGCAGTATTTT.

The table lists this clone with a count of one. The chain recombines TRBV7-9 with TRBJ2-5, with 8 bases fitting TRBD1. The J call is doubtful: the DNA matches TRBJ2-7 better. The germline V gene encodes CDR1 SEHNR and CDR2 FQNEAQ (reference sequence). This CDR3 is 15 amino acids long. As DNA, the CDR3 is TGTGCCAGCAGCCGTGGCGACAGGGGCTCCTACGAGCAGTACTTC. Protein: CASSRGDRGSYEQYF.

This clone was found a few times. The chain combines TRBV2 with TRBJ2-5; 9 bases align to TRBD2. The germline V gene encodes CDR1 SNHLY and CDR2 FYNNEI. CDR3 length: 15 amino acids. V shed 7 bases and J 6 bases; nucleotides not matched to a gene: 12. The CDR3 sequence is CASIRERGVSKTQYF. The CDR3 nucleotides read TGTGCCAGCATAAGGGAGCGGGGGGTCTCAAAGACCCAGTACTTC.

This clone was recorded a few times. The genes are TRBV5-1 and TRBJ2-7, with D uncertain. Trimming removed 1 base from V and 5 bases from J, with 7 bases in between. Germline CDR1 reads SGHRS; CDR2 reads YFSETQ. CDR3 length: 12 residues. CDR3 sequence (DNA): TGCGCCAGCAGCTTGACGACTGACGAGCAGTACTTC. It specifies CASSLTTDEQYF.

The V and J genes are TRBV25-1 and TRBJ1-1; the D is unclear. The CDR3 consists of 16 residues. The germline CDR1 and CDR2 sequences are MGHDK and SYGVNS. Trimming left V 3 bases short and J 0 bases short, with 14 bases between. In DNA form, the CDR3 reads TGTGCCAGCAGTGATAGACGGTCAGTCATGAACACTGAAGCTTTCTTT. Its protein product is CASSDRRSVMNTEAFF.

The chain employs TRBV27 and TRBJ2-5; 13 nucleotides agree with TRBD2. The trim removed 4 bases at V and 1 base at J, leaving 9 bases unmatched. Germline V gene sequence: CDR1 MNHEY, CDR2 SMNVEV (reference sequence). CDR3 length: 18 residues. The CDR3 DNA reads TGTGCCAGCAGTTACACTCCGAGACTAGCGGGGGGCCAAGAGACCCAGTACTTC. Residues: CASSYTPRLAGGQETQYF.

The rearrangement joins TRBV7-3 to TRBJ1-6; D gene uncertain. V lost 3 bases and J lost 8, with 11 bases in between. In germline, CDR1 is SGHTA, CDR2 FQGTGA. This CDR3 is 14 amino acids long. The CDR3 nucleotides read TGTGCCAGCAGCTTCGGACCCGGGGATTCACCCCTCCACTTT. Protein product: CASSFGPGDSPLHF.

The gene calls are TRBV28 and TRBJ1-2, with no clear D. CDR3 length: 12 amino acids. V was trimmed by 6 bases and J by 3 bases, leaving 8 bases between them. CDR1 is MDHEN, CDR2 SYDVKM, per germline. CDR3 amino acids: CASSTTDYGYTF. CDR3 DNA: TGTGCCAGCAGCACCACAGACTATGGCTACACCTTC.

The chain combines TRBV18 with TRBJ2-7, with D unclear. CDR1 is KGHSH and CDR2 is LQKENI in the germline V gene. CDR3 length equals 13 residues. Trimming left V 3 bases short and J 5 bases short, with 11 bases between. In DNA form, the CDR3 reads TGTGCCAGCTCACCGTCCAGCACCAACGAGCAGTACTTC. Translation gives CASSPSSTNEQYF.

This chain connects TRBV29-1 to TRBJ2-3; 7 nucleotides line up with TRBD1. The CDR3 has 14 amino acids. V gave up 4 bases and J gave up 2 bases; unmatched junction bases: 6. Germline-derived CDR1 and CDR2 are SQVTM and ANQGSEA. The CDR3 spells CSVGKGASTDTQYF. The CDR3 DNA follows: TGCAGCGTTGGAAAGGGGGCGTCCACAGATACGCAGTATTTT.

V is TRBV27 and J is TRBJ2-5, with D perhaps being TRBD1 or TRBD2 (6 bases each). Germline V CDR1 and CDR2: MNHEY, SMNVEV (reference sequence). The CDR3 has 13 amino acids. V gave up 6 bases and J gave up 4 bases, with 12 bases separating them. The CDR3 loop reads CASRAGGRETQYF. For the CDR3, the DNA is TGTGCCAGCAGGGCCGGGGGCCGAGAGACCCAGTACTTC.

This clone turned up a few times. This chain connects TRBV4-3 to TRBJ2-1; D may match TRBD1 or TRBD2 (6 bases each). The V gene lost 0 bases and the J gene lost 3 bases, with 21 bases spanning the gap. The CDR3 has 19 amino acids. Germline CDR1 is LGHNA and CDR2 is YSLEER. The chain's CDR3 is CASSQDARGTRSVYNEQFF. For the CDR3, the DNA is TGCGCCAGCAGCCAAGACGCTCGGGGGACACGAAGCGTCTACAATGAGCAGTTCTTC.

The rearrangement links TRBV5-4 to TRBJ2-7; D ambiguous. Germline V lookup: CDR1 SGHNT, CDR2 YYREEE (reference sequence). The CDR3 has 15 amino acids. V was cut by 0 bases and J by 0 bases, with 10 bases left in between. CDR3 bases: TGTGCCAGCAGCTTGGGCCGCAGTATCTCCTACGAGCAGTACTTC. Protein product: CASSLGRSISYEQYF.

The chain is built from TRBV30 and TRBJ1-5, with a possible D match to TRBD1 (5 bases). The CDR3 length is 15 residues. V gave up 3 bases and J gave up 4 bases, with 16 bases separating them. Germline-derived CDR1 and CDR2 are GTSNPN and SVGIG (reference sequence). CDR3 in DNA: TGTGCCTGGAGCGCGGACATGAAGAGGAATCAGCCCCAGCATTTT. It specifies CAWSADMKRNQPQHF.

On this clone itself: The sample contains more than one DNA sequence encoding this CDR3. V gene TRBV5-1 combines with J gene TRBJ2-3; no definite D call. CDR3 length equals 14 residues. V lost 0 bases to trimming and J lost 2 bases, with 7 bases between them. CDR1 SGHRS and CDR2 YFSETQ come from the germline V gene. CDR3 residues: CASSLGDSTDTQYF. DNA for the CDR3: TGCGCCAGCAGCTTGGGTGATTCCACAGATACGCAGTATTTT.

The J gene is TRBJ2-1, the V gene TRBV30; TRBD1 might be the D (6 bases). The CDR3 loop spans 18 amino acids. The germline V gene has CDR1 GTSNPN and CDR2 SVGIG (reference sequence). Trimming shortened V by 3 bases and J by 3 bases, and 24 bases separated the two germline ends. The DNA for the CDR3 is TGTGCCTGGAGAGAATATTCAACAGGGCCCACGAACTACAATGAGCAGTTCTTC. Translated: CAWREYSTGPTNYNEQFF.

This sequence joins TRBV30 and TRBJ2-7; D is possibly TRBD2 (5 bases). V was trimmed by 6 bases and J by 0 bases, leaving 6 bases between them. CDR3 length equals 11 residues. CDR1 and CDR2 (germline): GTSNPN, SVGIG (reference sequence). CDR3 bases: TGTGCCTGCGCGGGCTCCTACGAGCAGTACTTC. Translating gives CACAGSYEQYF. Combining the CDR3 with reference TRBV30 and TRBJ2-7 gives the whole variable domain SQTIHQWPATLVQPVGSPLSLECTVEGTSNPNLYWYRQAAGRGLQLLFYSVGIGQISSEVPQNLSASRPQDRQFILSSKKLLLSDSGFYLCACAGSYEQYFGPGTRLTVT.

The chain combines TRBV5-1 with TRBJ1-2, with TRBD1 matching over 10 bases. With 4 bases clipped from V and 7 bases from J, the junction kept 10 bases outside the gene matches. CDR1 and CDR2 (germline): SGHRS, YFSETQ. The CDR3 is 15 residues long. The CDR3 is CASSNRDRGVVGYTF. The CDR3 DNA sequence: TGCGCCAGCAGCAACCGGGACAGGGGCGTGGTTGGCTACACCTTC. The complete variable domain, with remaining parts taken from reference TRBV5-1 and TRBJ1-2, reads KAGVTQTPRYLIKTRGQQVTLSCSPISGHRSVSWYQQTPGQGLQFLFEYFSETQRNKGNFPGRFSGRQFSNSRSEMNVSTLELGDSALYLCASSNRDRGVVGYTFGSGTRLTVV.

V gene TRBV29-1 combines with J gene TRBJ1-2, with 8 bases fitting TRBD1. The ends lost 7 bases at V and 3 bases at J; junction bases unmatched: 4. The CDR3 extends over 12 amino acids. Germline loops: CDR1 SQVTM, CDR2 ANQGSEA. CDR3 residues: CSGDRGDYGYTF. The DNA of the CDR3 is TGCAGCGGTGACAGGGGCGACTATGGCTACACCTTC.

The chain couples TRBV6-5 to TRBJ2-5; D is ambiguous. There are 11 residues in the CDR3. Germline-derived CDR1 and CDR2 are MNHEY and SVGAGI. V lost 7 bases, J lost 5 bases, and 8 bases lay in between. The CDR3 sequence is CASKRRETQYF. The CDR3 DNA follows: TGTGCCAGCAAAAGAAGGGAGACCCAGTACTTC.

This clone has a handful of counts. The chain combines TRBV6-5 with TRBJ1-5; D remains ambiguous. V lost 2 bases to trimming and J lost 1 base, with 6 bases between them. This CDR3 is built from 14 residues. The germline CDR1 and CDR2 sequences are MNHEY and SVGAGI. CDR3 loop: CASSYRRSNQPQHF. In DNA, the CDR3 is TGTGCCAGCAGTTACAGGCGCAGCAATCAGCCCCAGCATTTT.

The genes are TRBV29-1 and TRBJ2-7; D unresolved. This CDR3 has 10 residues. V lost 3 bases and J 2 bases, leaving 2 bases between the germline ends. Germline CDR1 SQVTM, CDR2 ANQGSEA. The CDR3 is CSVETYEQYF. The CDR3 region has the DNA TGCAGCGTTGAGACCTACGAGCAGTACTTC.

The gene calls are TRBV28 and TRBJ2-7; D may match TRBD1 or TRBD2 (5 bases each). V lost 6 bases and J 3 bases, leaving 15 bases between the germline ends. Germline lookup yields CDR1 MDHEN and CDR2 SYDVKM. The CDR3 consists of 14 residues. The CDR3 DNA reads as TGTGCCAGCAGATTCGACAGCCGGGGCTACGAGCAGTACTTC. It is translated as CASRFDSRGYEQYF.